This entry lists 6 T cell receptor beta chains sequenced from one sample in a study of control samples from healthy donors and cancer patients. TCRdb keeps only in-frame clones here, not all; method: immunoSEQ multiplex PCR. The sample holds fewer than 30,000 clones, approximately 87% seen once. The specimen was PBMCs. The receptors originated from a woman aged 40 to 55 with lung cancer.

This clone has just one count. The chain links TRBV19 to TRBJ1-2; no clear D gene. Trimming took 1 base from V and 8 from J, leaving 11 bases between them. Germline V lookup: CDR1 LNHDA, CDR2 SQIVND (reference sequence). The CDR3 totals 13 residues. The CDR3 coding sequence is TGTGCCAGTAGTATAGTCGGACCAAGGGGCTACACCTTC. Translated: CASSIVGPRGYTF.

The J gene is TRBJ1-2, the V gene TRBV6-5, with 11 bases fitting TRBD1. The germline V gene has CDR1 MNHEY and CDR2 SVGAGI. The CDR3 has 15 amino acids. The trim removed 6 bases at V and 5 bases at J, leaving 8 bases unmatched. In DNA form, the CDR3 reads TGTGCCAGCAGCGCAGGACAGGGGGCGAGGTATGGCTACACCTTC. This encodes CASSAGQGARYGYTF.

For the CDR3, the DNA is TGTGCCAGCAGCGTAGACCCCACCCCGGGAAACACCATATATTTT. This codes for CASSVDPTPGNTIYF. V usage is TRBV9 and J usage is TRBJ1-3; unclear D gene. The CDR3 runs to 15 residues. Germline-derived CDR1 and CDR2 are SGDLS and YYNGEE. V dropped 0 bases and J dropped 4 bases, with 11 bases sitting between them.

The chain is built from TRBV28 and TRBJ1-5; TRBD1 matches 7 bases. Germline loops: CDR1 MDHEN, CDR2 SYDVKM. The V and J ends lost 3 bases and 15 bases, in that order; junction bases with no gene match: 8. CDR3 length equals 12 residues. Here the CDR3 DNA reads TGTGCCAGCAGTTTGTCAGGGGGTTTTTGGCATTTT. This translates into CASSLSGGFWHF.

The chain employs TRBV19 and TRBJ1-2; no reliable D call. The V end was cut by 3 bases, the J end by 4 bases, with 12 bases between. The CDR3 runs to 14 residues. Germline V gene sequence: CDR1 LNHDA, CDR2 SQIVND (reference sequence). The CDR3 spells CASSITGESYGYTF. The CDR3 region has the DNA TGTGCCAGTAGTATCACTGGGGAGTCCTATGGCTACACCTTC.

V gene TRBV6-6 combines with J gene TRBJ2-7, with D possibly called TRBD1 or TRBD2 (5 bases each). Germline CDR1 is MNHNY and CDR2 is SVGAGI (reference sequence). V lost 5 bases, J lost 6 bases, and 20 bases lay in between. The CDR3 covers 15 residues. The CDR3 coding sequence is TGTGCCAGCAGTCCCACCGGGACCGGACCGGGCGAGCAGTACTTC. Translation gives CASSPTGTGPGEQYF.